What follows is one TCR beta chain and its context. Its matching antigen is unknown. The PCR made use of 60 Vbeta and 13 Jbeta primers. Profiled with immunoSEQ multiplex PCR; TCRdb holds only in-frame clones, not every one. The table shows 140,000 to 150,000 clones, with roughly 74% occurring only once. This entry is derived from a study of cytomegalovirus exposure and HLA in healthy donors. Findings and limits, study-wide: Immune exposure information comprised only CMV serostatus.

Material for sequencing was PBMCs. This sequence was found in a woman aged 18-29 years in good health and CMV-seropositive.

CDR3 region: CASSQMTGSDSGANVLTF. In DNA form, the CDR3 reads TGCGCCAGCAGCCAAATGACGGGATCGGACTCTGGGGCCAACGTCCTGACTTTC. The chain recombines TRBV4-1 with TRBJ2-6; TRBD2 is a possible D gene (5 bases). Between the trimmed V and J ends, which lost 2 bases and 0 bases, there was a span of 14 bases. This CDR3 has 18 amino acids. CDR1 and CDR2 (germline): MGHRA, YSYEKL.